The 9 T cell receptor beta chains given below trace back to one sample, sequenced in a study of tumor T cells in aggressive B-cell lymphoma. Assay: immunoSEQ multiplex PCR; the TCRdb copy retains only in-frame clones and omits some. The data show about 5,300 clones, roughly 90% seen once. Sample: tumor tissue. These receptors were collected from an adult with diffuse large B cell lymphoma.

The chain joins TRBV7-2 to TRBJ1-6; 8 bases agree with TRBD1. This CDR3 has 14 residues. Germline lookup yields CDR1 SGHTA and CDR2 FQGNSA. The V gene end was trimmed by 4 bases and the J gene end by 7 bases; junction bases not matched to a gene: 3. In DNA, the CDR3 is TGTGCCAGCAGCTCACAGGGGGGGAATTCACCCCTCCACTTT. Translation gives CASSSQGGNSPLHF.

J is TRBJ2-7 and V is TRBV6-6, with D possibly being TRBD2 (5 bases). The CDR3 spans 13 residues. The V gene's germline CDR1 is MNHNY and CDR2 SVGAGI (reference sequence). V was pared by 0 bases and J by 5 bases, with 8 bases between. CDR3: CASSYSLGDEQYF. The DNA of the CDR3 is TGTGCCAGCAGTTACTCGCTCGGGGACGAGCAGTACTTC.

The chain carries TRBV4-1 and TRBJ1-5, with 7 positions matching TRBD1. This CDR3 is built from 17 residues. Germline V gene sequence: CDR1 MGHRA, CDR2 YSYEKL. V lost 1 base and J lost 6; bases outside the gene matches: 12. The DNA for the CDR3 is TGCGCCAGCAGCCAAGTCGCCGTCAGGGGGAGTCCTCAGCCCCAGCATTTT. Residues: CASSQVAVRGSPQPQHF.

The chain combines TRBV7-3 with TRBJ1-6, with D unresolved. Deletions cut 3 bases from V and 5 bases from J, with 8 bases between. The CDR3 totals 14 residues. Germline V lookup: CDR1 SGHTA, CDR2 FQGTGA. CDR3 DNA sequence: TGTGCCAGCAGCTTCCGGGGAGATAATTCACCCCTCCACTTT. It yields the protein CASSFRGDNSPLHF.

This rearrangement joins TRBV6-5 to TRBJ2-3; no clear D gene. Germline CDR1 reads MNHEY; CDR2 reads SVGAGI. The CDR3 has 13 residues. Deletions cut 2 bases from V and 1 base from J, with 4 bases between. The CDR3 reads CASSYAGTDTQYF. CDR3 in DNA: TGTGCCAGCAGTTACGCGGGCACAGATACGCAGTATTTT.

The chain has TRBV19 and TRBJ2-3; 8 nucleotides agree with TRBD2. J was trimmed by 1 base and V by 5 bases; bases with no gene match: 8. The CDR3 runs to 16 residues. Germline CDR1 and CDR2: LNHDA and SQIVND (reference sequence). CDR3 residues: CASSDLGGARTDTQYF. The CDR3 DNA reads as TGTGCCAGTAGTGACCTCGGGGGGGCCCGCACAGATACGCAGTATTTT.

The chain recombines TRBV2 with TRBJ2-1; maybe TRBD2 (6 bases). V was trimmed by 7 bases and J by 4 bases, leaving 17 bases between them. This CDR3 is built from 15 residues. The germline CDR1 and CDR2 sequences are SNHLY and FYNNEI. The CDR3 DNA follows: TGTGCCAGCAAACATCGCGGGGTCCTATACAATGAGCAGTTCTTC. Residues: CASKHRGVLYNEQFF.

In the case of this clone: The junction shows a germline mismatch at one end, possibly a read error. The genes are TRBV2 and TRBJ1-2; D unclear. The length of the CDR3 is 11 residues. Germline lookup yields CDR1 SNHLY and CDR2 FYNNEI. The chain's CDR3 is CASRENYGYTF. DNA for the CDR3: TGTGCCAGCAGGGAGAACTATGGATACACCTTC.

The rearrangement joins TRBV9 to TRBJ1-3, with D hard to call. The CDR3 length is 15 residues. Germline V gene sequence: CDR1 SGDLS, CDR2 YYNGEE. Trimming cost V 1 base and J 0 bases, with 8 bases left between them. The CDR3 is CASSVTSFSGNTIYF. The DNA of the CDR3 is TGTGCCAGCAGCGTAACCAGTTTCTCTGGAAACACCATATATTTT.